What follows is one T cell receptor beta chain and its context. Its antigen has not been determined. Nothing much larger sits one base from this clone, and base qualities are not available. These data are taken from a study of T cell responses to AZD1222 COVID-19 vaccine (dated by TCRdb to 2020 to 2023). Describing the broader study: TCR sequencing was performed for about 250 trial participants, of whom 207 were given two doses of AZD1222 and around 25 were given two doses of MenACWY control vaccine. Trial participants were enrolled by age into 18-55, 56-69 and 70-plus year subgroups, with about 150, 27 and 61 TCR-sequenced participants respectively.

Interpreted using the paper, the time point label stands for: about 28 days (+/-7) after the second vaccine dose. The treatment or condition label, as the study defines it: meningococcal conjugate vaccine given as trial control. Samples from vaccinated people were obtained from the UK trials COV001 and COV002, which included a single-blind randomized controlled phase 2/3 trial of AZD1222 (ChAdOx1 nCoV-19) in healthy adults. For TCRbeta chain sequencing, PBMC samples from trial participants were taken at day 0 and at day 28 after the second dose. The germline V gene provides CDR1 ENHRY and CDR2 SYGVKD. Germline trimming: 6 bases from V, 6 bases from J; junction bases outside gene matches: 5. There are 16 amino acids in the CDR3, from cysteine to phenylalanine inclusive. CDR3 DNA is the only sequence kept; it has 48 bases, read in frame from the first base. Overall study results and their limits: In the small 56-69-year group, the increase in depth fell short of significance, most likely because of low power. CD4 TCRs associated with the vaccine covered the entire spike protein, and the dominant responses were in regions 160-218 and 743-854. After two AZD1222 doses, spike-specific TCR breadth and depth were significantly higher than at day 0 and than in MenACWY recipients. Because no day 14 peak-response samples were available, the repertoires could be characterized only after the peak T cell response. Reportedly, close to half of the unique spike-specific TCRs recognized epitopes lying outside the regions that are mutated in the B.1.351 and B.1.1.7 variants. Participants were mostly white British, with more females than males. The authors suggested clonal diversity may have been underestimated. Only six or seven AZD1222 recipients were SARS-CoV-2 seropositive at baseline, limiting conclusions about previously exposed vaccinees.

The CDR3 regions of human TCRbeta chains were analyzed by immunosequencing. Under the source paper's analysis protocol: Repertoire TCRs were matched against a reference library of SARS-CoV-2-specific TCRs generated with the MIRA antigen-specificity platform. Breadth meant the fraction of unique TCRs that were SARS-CoV-2-associated, whereas depth meant the fraction of total T cells that were SARS-CoV-2-associated. Each spike-specific TCR was assigned to its reactive spike region and to a CD4 or CD8 class using the MIRA data. Log10-transformed breadth and depth values were compared by one-way ANOVA with Sidak's multiple comparisons tests. TCRdb holds this immuneACCESS table with in-frame rearrangements only. Some clones are missing; in checked studies, unresolved V genes explain under half, and the rest has no known cause. That table is the source of V, J and clone size, and D and trimming were worked out from the DNA. A total of roughly 200,000 clones appear in this sample, approximately 94% of them only once. The ten largest clones capture roughly 1.8% of the sample.

This chain is built from TRBV10-3 and TRBJ2-1; TRBD2 agrees with 16 junctional bases. The source was peripheral blood, collected 28 days after the second dose of the MenACWY control vaccine. The clonotype originates from an adult who received the MenACWY meningococcal vaccine as a control. Here the CDR3 is given as CAIRDGTSGRANEQFF. The sequence in DNA is TGTGCCATCAGAGACGGGACTAGCGGGAGGGCCAATGAGCAGTTCTTC.